The 25 T cell receptor beta chains given below trace back to one sample, sequenced in a study of OX40 agonist ivuxolimab in advanced cancers. The protocol was immunoSEQ multiplex PCR, while the TCRdb copy is restricted to in-frame clones and leaves out a portion. The sample records about 84,000 clones, roughly nine tenths being singletons. The sequencing used CD4+ or CD8+ T cells sorted from blood, collected in a trial of the OX40 agonist ivuxolimab. These receptors all stem from an adult with an advanced solid tumor such as melanoma, head and neck, liver or kidney cancer.

The rearrangement joins TRBV2 to TRBJ2-5; 10 bases match TRBD1. Losses at the gene ends were 8 bases for V and 4 bases for J; bases not matched to a gene: 10. The CDR3 is 15 amino acids. CDR1 SNHLY and CDR2 FYNNEI come from the germline V gene. The CDR3 region is CASGWDRGTGETQYF. The CDR3 bases are TGTGCCAGCGGTTGGGACAGGGGAACGGGAGAGACCCAGTACTTC.

V and J are TRBV28 and TRBJ2-7; D possibly corresponds to TRBD2 (5 bases). V was trimmed by 6 bases and J by 6 bases, leaving 12 bases between them. This CDR3 has 12 residues. The germline V gene encodes CDR1 MDHEN and CDR2 SYDVKM. The CDR3 is CASRTLVGEQYF. CDR3 coding DNA: TGTGCCAGCAGGACACTAGTGGGCGAGCAGTACTTC.

This rearrangement joins TRBV28 to TRBJ2-5; 11 bases line up with TRBD2. V gave up 3 bases and J gave up 4 bases; unmatched junction bases: 7. CDR3 size: 16 residues. CDR1 MDHEN and CDR2 SYDVKM come from the germline V gene. This CDR3 is CASSFLAGGVGETQYF. CDR3 sequence (DNA): TGTGCCAGCAGTTTCCTAGCGGGAGGAGTCGGAGAGACCCAGTACTTC.

This clone was seen only a few times. An end of the junction differs from the germline gene, which may be a read error. The chain employs TRBV27 and TRBJ2-1; D is ambiguous. The CDR3 length is 13 residues. Germline loops: CDR1 MNHEY, CDR2 SMNVEV (reference sequence). CDR3 bases: TGTGCCAGCAGTCTATCCTCCTACAATGAGCAGTTCTTC. Amino acid sequence: CASSLSSYNEQFF.

This rearrangement joins TRBV2 to TRBJ1-1; D uncertain. The germline gives CDR1 SNHLY, CDR2 FYNNEI. The ends were cut back, 9 bases at V and 4 bases at J, with 15 bases in the middle. CDR3 length equals 13 residues. The DNA for the CDR3 is TGTGCCAGTGCTATTACCTGGGGCACTGAAGCTTTCTTT. Translating gives CASAITWGTEAFF.

The chain uses TRBV15 and TRBJ2-1, with no clear D. Trimming pared 1 base from V and 8 bases from J, leaving 12 bases between. The germline V gene has CDR1 LNHNV and CDR2 YYDKDF (reference sequence). This CDR3 spans 14 amino acids. The CDR3 nucleotides are TGTGCCACCAGCAGAGGCCAAGCCTGGCATGAGCAGTTCTTC. It translates to CATSRGQAWHEQFF.

J is TRBJ2-2 and V is TRBV6-1; TRBD1 is a possible D gene (5 bases). This CDR3 region has 15 residues. Trimming cost V 3 bases and J 5 bases, with 13 bases left between them. Germline CDR1 MNHNS, CDR2 SASEGT. CDR3 DNA: TGTGCCAGCAGTGAGGGCCCACCAGGGACCGGGGAGCTGTTTTTT. This codes for CASSEGPPGTGELFF.

The CDR3 region has the DNA TGTGCCAGTAGACTACGGGGATTAGCGGGAGATTTTGGCGCCGGGGAGCTGTTTTTT. Its protein product is CASRLRGLAGDFGAGELFF. V gene TRBV19 combines with J gene TRBJ2-2; 9 bases match TRBD2. The trim removed 6 bases at V and 6 bases at J, leaving 20 bases unmatched. Germline CDR1 reads LNHDA; CDR2 reads SQIVND (reference sequence). The CDR3 consists of 19 residues. Combining the CDR3 with reference TRBV19 and TRBJ2-2 gives the whole variable domain DGGITQSPKYLFRKEGQNVTLSCEQNLNHDAMYWYRQDPGQGLRLIYYSQIVNDFQKGDIAEGYSVSREKKESFPLTVTSAQKNPTAFYLCASRLRGLAGDFGAGELFFGEGSRLTVL.

The V and J genes are TRBV28 and TRBJ2-7; D gene uncertain. V was clipped by 6 bases and J by 2 bases, with 17 bases between them. This CDR3 is built from 15 residues. CDR1 and CDR2 (germline): MDHEN, SYDVKM. The CDR3, as DNA: TGTGCCAGCAGCCGAGCCCCTGACAACCCCTACGAGCAGTACTTC. Protein: CASSRAPDNPYEQYF.

This clone came up a few times. The V call is TRBV4-2, the J call TRBJ2-5; 9 nucleotides line up with TRBD2. V was pared by 1 base and J by 4 bases, with 16 bases of the junction left unmatched. CDR1 LGHNA and CDR2 YNFKEQ come from the germline V gene. The CDR3 has 19 residues. This CDR3 is CASSQVPQWGSGRSETQYF. Here the CDR3 DNA reads TGTGCCAGCAGCCAAGTGCCGCAGTGGGGTAGCGGGAGATCAGAGACCCAGTACTTC.

This chain links TRBV7-3 with TRBJ2-5, with 9 bases identical to TRBD1. Per germline, CDR1 SGHTA and CDR2 FQGTGA. CDR3 length equals 13 residues. V trimming: 5 bases; J trimming: 3 bases; junction bases outside the gene matches: 1. CDR3: CASSRDREETQYF. The CDR3 DNA sequence: TGTGCCAGCAGCAGGGACAGGGAAGAGACCCAGTACTTC.

This chain uses TRBV9 with TRBJ2-3, with 11 positions matching TRBD1. CDR1 and CDR2 from the germline V gene are SGDLS and YYNGEE. Trimming cost V 5 bases and J 3 bases; bases outside gene matches: 8. There are 16 residues in the CDR3. The CDR3 DNA is TGTGCCAGCAGTCTACGGACAGGGGGCAATACAGATACGCAGTATTTT. Amino acid sequence: CASSLRTGGNTDTQYF.

In this sample, this clone turned up once. The chain joins TRBV19 to TRBJ2-7; 11 bases align to TRBD2. Germline CDR1 reads LNHDA; CDR2 reads SQIVND (reference sequence). The J segment lost 3 bases and the V segment lost 8 bases, leaving 12 bases of the junction unmatched. The CDR3 sequence is 16 residues long. The chain's CDR3 is CASSTSGGRGIYEQYF. The CDR3 DNA reads as TGTGCCAGTTCTACTAGCGGGGGTCGGGGGATCTACGAGCAGTACTTC.

The chain joins TRBV4-2 to TRBJ1-5, with D perhaps matching TRBD1 (5 bases). In germline, CDR1 is LGHNA, CDR2 YNFKEQ. Trimming removed 3 bases from V and 4 bases from J, with 7 bases in between. This CDR3 has 13 amino acids. In nucleotides, the CDR3 is TGTGCCAGCAGCCACCAGGGAAATCAGCCCCAGCATTTT. Translated, it gives CASSHQGNQPQHF.

This clone was counted a few times. The gene calls are TRBV29-1 and TRBJ2-3; no clear D gene. The ends were cut back, 6 bases at V and 5 bases at J, with 15 bases in the middle. The germline V gene encodes CDR1 SQVTM and CDR2 ANQGSEA. CDR3 length equals 13 residues. Here the CDR3 reads CSVLEYTGDTQYF. In DNA form, the CDR3 reads TGCAGCGTCCTGGAATACACCGGAGATACGCAGTATTTT.

V is TRBV11-2 and J is TRBJ1-1; 7 nucleotides agree with TRBD1. Losses at the gene ends were 5 bases for V and 4 bases for J; bases not matched to a gene: 1. This CDR3 has 12 residues. Germline CDR1 is SGHAT and CDR2 is FQNNGV. Here the CDR3 DNA reads TGTGCCAGCAGCCACAGGGGCACTGAAGCTTTCTTT. Translation gives CASSHRGTEAFF.

Only one count was recorded for this clone. The V gene is TRBV9, the J gene TRBJ2-1; D is ambiguous. Germline loops: CDR1 SGDLS, CDR2 YYNGEE. Between the trimmed V and J ends, which lost 0 bases and 9 bases, there was a span of 10 bases. The length of the CDR3 is 13 residues. This chain's CDR3 is CASSVEMFGEQFF. In nucleotides, the CDR3 is TGTGCCAGCAGCGTAGAGATGTTCGGTGAGCAGTTCTTC.

Notes on this clone: Additional DNA sequences in this sample encode the identical CDR3. This chain uses TRBV18 with TRBJ1-2, with TRBD1 matching over 9 bases. J was trimmed by 1 base and V by 6 bases; bases with no gene match: 15. The germline gives CDR1 KGHSH, CDR2 LQKENI. This CDR3 spans 18 amino acids. This CDR3 is CASSLGRTGDENNYGYTF. Here the CDR3 DNA reads TGTGCCAGCTCTTTGGGGCGGACAGGGGATGAAAATAACTATGGCTACACCTTC.

J is TRBJ2-1 and V is TRBV7-2; 7 nucleotides agree with TRBD1. The trim removed 1 base at V and 10 bases at J, leaving 10 bases unmatched. The CDR3 totals 15 residues. Per the germline V gene, CDR1 is SGHTA and CDR2 is FQGNSA. CDR3 bases: TGTGCCAGCAGCTTAGAGGGGACAGTCCCTCGGGAGCAGTTCTTC. This codes for CASSLEGTVPREQFF.

This chain connects TRBV5-1 to TRBJ2-1; 7 nucleotides line up with TRBD2. V gave up 4 bases and J gave up 4 bases; unmatched junction bases: 8. This CDR3 region has 15 residues. Per the germline V gene, CDR1 is SGHRS and CDR2 is YFSETQ. This chain's CDR3 is CASSPRSGTYNEQFF. In DNA form, the CDR3 reads TGCGCCAGCAGCCCCAGAAGCGGGACTTACAATGAGCAGTTCTTC. Full variable domain (outside the CDR3, taken from reference TRBV5-1 and TRBJ2-1): KAGVTQTPRYLIKTRGQQVTLSCSPISGHRSVSWYQQTPGQGLQFLFEYFSETQRNKGNFPGRFSGRQFSNSRSEMNVSTLELGDSALYLCASSPRSGTYNEQFFGPGTRLTVL.

The rearrangement links TRBV28 to TRBJ2-7; D possibly matches TRBD1 or TRBD2 (5 bases each). In germline, CDR1 is MDHEN, CDR2 SYDVKM. Trimming shortened V by 5 bases and J by 0 bases, and 23 bases separated the two germline ends. The CDR3 runs to 18 residues. The CDR3 loop reads CASSTWVFRDPSSYEQYV. The DNA for the CDR3 is TGTGCCAGCAGTACATGGGTATTTAGGGACCCGAGCTCCTACGAGCAGTACGTC.

The gene calls are TRBV5-4 and TRBJ2-1; tentatively, D is TRBD1 or TRBD2 (5 bases each). This CDR3 is built from 17 residues. The V end was cut by 4 bases, the J end by 5 bases, with 22 bases between. Germline assignment: CDR1 SGHNT and CDR2 YYREEE (reference sequence). The CDR3 DNA reads as TGTGCCAGCAGCCAAACGGAAAGGCCGGTGGGGGACAATGAGCAGTTCTTC. It is translated as CASSQTERPVGDNEQFF.

This chain uses TRBV6-5 with TRBJ2-3; D is undetermined. The CDR3 is made up of 15 amino acids. CDR1 MNHEY and CDR2 SVGAGI come from the germline V gene. The V gene lost 0 bases and the J gene lost 2 bases, with 9 bases spanning the gap. In DNA form, the CDR3 reads TGTGCCAGCAGTTACTCAGGCAGGCCCACAGATACGCAGTATTTT. Translated, it gives CASSYSGRPTDTQYF.

The V gene is TRBV7-2, the J gene TRBJ2-5; D is possibly TRBD1 (7 bases). Germline V gene data show CDR1 as SGHTA and CDR2 as FQGNSA. The ends were cut back, 5 bases at V and 0 bases at J, with 13 bases in the middle. The CDR3 is made up of 15 amino acids. In nucleotides, the CDR3 is TGTGCCAGCAGCGGCCAGGGGGGCGACCAAGAGACCCAGTACTTC. Its protein is CASSGQGGDQETQYF. Full variable domain (rest looked up from reference TRBV7-2 and TRBJ2-5): GAGVSQSPSNKVTEKGKDVELRCDPISGHTALYWYRQSLGQGLEFLIYFQGNSAPDKSGLPSDRFSAERTGGSVSTLTIQRTQQEDSAVYLCASSGQGGDQETQYFGPGTRLLVL.

CDR3 residues: CASRWGSGNTEAFF. CDR3 DNA sequence: TGTGCCAGCAGGTGGGGGTCCGGGAACACTGAAGCTTTCTTT. The chain combines TRBV28 with TRBJ1-1, with D perhaps TRBD1 (5 bases). The V end lost 6 bases, the J end lost 1 base, and 12 bases lay between the germline ends. This CDR3 contains 14 residues. Germline V CDR1 and CDR2: MDHEN, SYDVKM.